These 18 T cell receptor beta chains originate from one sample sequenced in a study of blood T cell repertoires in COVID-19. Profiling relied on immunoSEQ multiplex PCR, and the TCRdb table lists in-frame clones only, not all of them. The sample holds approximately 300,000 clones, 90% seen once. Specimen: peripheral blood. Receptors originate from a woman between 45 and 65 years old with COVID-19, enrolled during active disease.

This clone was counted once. CDR3: CASSLRDPRGTEQYF. CDR3 coding DNA: TGCGCCAGCAGCCTCCGAGACCCGCGCGGGACCGAGCAGTACTTC. The genes are TRBV5-1 and TRBJ2-7; TRBD2 might be the D (6 bases). V was trimmed by 4 bases and J by 6 bases, leaving 20 bases between them. Germline V gene lookup returns CDR1 SGHRS and CDR2 YFSETQ. The CDR3 loop spans 15 amino acids.

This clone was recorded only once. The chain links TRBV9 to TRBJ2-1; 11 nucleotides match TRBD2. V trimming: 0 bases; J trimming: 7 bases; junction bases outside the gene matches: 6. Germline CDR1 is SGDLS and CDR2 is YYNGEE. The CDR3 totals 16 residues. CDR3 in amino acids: CASSVAQLAGVNEQFF. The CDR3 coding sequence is TGTGCCAGCAGCGTAGCTCAACTAGCGGGAGTAAATGAGCAGTTCTTC.

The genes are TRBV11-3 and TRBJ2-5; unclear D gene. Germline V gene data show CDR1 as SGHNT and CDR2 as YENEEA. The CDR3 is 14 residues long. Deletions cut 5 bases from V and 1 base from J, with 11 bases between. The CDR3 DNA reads TGTGCCAGCAGCCCGCCGCAACTCCAAGAGACCCAGTACTTC. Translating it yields CASSPPQLQETQYF.

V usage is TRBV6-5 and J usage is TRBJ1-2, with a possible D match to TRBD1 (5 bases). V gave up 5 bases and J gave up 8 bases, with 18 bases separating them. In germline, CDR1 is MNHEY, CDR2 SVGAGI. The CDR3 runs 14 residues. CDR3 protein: CASSPRGGTYGYTF. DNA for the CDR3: TGTGCCAGCAGTCCTCGGGGGGGAACCTACGGCTACACCTTC.

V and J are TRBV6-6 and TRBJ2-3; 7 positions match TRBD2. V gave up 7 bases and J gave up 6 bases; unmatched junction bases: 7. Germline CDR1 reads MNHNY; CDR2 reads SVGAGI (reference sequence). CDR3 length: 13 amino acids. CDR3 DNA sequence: TGTGCCAGCACTCACGGGGGGAGGGATACGCAGTATTTT. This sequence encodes CASTHGGRDTQYF.

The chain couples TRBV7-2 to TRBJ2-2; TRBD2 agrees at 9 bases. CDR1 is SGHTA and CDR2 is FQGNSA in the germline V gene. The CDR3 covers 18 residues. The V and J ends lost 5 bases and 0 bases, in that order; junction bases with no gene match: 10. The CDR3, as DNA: TGTGCCAGCAGCCGTACTAGCGGGCCTCTCGCGAACACCGGGGAGCTGTTTTTT. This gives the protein CASSRTSGPLANTGELFF.

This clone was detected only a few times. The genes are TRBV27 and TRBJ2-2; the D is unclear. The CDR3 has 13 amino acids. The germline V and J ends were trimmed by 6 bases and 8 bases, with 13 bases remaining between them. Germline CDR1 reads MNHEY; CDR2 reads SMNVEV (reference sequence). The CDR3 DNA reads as TGTGCCAGCAGGGATAATCGAGCGGGGGAGCTGTTTTTT. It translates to CASRDNRAGELFF.

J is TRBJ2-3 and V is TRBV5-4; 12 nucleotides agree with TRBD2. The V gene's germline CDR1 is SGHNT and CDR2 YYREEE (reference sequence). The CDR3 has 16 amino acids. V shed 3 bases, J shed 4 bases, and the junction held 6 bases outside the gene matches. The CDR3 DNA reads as TGTGCCAGCAGCTCCCTAGCGGGAGGGAACGCAGATACGCAGTATTTT. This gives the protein CASSSLAGGNADTQYF. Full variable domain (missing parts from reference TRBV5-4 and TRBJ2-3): ETGVTQSPTHLIKTRGQQVTLRCSSQSGHNTVSWYQQALGQGPQFIFQYYREEENGRGNFPPRFSGLQFPNYSSELNVNALELDDSALYLCASSSLAGGNADTQYFGPGTRLTVL.

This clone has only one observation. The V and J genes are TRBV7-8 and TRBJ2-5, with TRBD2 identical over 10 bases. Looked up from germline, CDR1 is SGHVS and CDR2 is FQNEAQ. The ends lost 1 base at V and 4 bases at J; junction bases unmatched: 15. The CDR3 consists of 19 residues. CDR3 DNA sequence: TGTGCCAGCAGCTTAGTTGCAGGGGGTCTGACTAGCGGGTTAGAGACCCAGTACTTC. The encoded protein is CASSLVAGGLTSGLETQYF. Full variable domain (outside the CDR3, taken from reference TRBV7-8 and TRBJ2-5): GAGVSQSPRYKVAKRGQDVALRCDPISGHVSLFWYQQALGQGPEFLTYFQNEAQLDKSGLPSDRFFAERPEGSVSTLKIQRTQQEDSAVYLCASSLVAGGLTSGLETQYFGPGTRLLVL.

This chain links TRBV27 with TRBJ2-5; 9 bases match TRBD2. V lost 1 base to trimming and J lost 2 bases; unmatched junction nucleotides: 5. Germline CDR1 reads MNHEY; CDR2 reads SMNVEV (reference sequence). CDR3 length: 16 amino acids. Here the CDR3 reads CASSLYSGSSQETQYF. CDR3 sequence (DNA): TGTGCCAGCAGTTTATATAGCGGGAGTTCTCAAGAGACCCAGTACTTC.

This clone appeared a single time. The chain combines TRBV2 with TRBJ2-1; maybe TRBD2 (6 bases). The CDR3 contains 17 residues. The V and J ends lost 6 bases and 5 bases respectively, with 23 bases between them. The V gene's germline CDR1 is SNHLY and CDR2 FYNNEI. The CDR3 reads CASRHPWEDYKDNEQFF. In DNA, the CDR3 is TGTGCCAGCAGGCACCCTTGGGAGGACTATAAGGACAATGAGCAGTTCTTC.

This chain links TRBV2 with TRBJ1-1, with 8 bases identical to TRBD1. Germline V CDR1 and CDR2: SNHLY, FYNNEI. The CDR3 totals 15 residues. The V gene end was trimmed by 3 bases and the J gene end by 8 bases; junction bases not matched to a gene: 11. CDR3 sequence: CASSDGAGGRQEAFF. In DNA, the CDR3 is TGTGCCAGCAGTGACGGGGCAGGGGGCCGGCAAGAAGCTTTCTTT.

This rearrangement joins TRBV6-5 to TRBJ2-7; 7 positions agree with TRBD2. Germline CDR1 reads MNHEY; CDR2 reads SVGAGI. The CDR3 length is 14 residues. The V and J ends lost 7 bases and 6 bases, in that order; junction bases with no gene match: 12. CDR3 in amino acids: CASIPLGGIGEQYF. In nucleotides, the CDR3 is TGTGCCAGCATTCCCCTGGGGGGGATAGGCGAGCAGTACTTC.

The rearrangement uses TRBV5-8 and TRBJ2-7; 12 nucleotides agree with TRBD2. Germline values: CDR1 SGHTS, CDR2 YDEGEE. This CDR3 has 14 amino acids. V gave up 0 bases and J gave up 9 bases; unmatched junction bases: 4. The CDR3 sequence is CASSLGLAGEGQYF. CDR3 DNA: TGTGCCAGCAGCTTGGGACTAGCGGGAGAGGGGCAGTACTTC. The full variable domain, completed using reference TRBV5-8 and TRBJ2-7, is EAGVTQSPTHLIKTRGQQATLRCSPISGHTSVYWYQQALGLGLQFLLWYDEGEERNRGNFPPRFSGRQFPNYSSELNVNALELEDSALYLCASSLGLAGEGQYFGPGTRLTVT.

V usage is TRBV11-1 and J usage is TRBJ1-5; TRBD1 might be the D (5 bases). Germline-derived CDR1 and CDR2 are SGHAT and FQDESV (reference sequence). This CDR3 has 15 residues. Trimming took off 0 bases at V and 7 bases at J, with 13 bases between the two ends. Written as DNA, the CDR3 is TGTGCCAGCAGCTTAGCCGGTGGGGGGAACCAGCCCCAGCATTTT. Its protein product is CASSLAGGGNQPQHF.

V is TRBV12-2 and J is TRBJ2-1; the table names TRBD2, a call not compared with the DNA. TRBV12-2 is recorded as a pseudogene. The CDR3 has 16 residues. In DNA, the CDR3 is TGTGCAAGTCGCTCTGGACTAGCGGGAGGGCTCGGTGAGCAGTTCTTC. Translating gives CASRSGLAGGLGEQFF.

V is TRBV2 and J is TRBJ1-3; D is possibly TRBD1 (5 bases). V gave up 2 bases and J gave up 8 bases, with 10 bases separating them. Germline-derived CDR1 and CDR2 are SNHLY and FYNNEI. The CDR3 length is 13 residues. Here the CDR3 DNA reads TGTGCCAGCAGTGAACAAGGGGTAGACACCATATATTTT. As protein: CASSEQGVDTIYF. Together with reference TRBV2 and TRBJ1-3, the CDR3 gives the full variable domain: EPEVTQTPSHQVTQMGQEVILRCVPISNHLYFYWYRQILGQKVEFLVSFYNNEISEKSEIFDDQFSVERPDGSNFTLKIRSTKLEDSAMYFCASSEQGVDTIYFGEGSWLTVV.

CDR3 sequence: CASSKPPGENNSPLHF. The CDR3 DNA follows: TGTGCCAGCAGCAAACCCCCCGGGGAGAATAATTCACCCCTCCACTTT. The chain joins TRBV21-1 to TRBJ1-6. TRBV21-1 corresponds to a pseudogene. The CDR3 sequence is 16 residues long.